Each of the 23 T cell receptor beta chains below was sequenced from the same sample in a study of cytomegalovirus exposure and HLA in healthy donors. The PCR made use of 60 Vbeta and 13 Jbeta primers. Assay: immunoSEQ multiplex PCR; the TCRdb copy retains only in-frame clones and omits some. Among about 57,000 clones listed, 72% were seen once. Sample: PBMCs. The receptors come from a woman in her 50s in good health and CMV-seronegative.

The V and J genes are TRBV9 and TRBJ2-3, with 9 nucleotides matching TRBD1. Germline CDR1 reads SGDLS; CDR2 reads YYNGEE. The CDR3 covers 16 residues. Trimming removed 4 bases from V and 5 bases from J; junction bases left unmatched: 11. The CDR3 DNA reads as TGTGCCAGCAGCCTATGGGGACAGGGTTATGAAGATACGCAGTATTTT. Translated: CASSLWGQGYEDTQYF.

This chain connects TRBV27 to TRBJ2-2, with 14 bases lining up with TRBD2. Germline assignment: CDR1 MNHEY and CDR2 SMNVEV (reference sequence). Unmatched junction bases numbered 6, after V lost 8 bases and J lost 7 bases. The CDR3 sequence is 15 residues long. CDR3 bases: TGTGCCAGCGGCCGACTAGCGGGAGGGATCGGGGAGCTGTTTTTT. This translates into CASGRLAGGIGELFF.

This sequence joins TRBV7-2 and TRBJ1-1; D gene unclear. The V end lost 5 bases, the J end lost 1 base, and 14 bases lay between the germline ends. This CDR3 is built from 15 residues. Germline CDR1 reads SGHTA; CDR2 reads FQGNSA. The CDR3 loop is CASSLNQAGNTEAFF. CDR3 nucleotide sequence: TGTGCCAGCAGCCTAAACCAAGCGGGGAACACTGAAGCTTTCTTT.

This clone was seen more than once but under ten times. This chain's CDR3 is CASSLLEMNTEAFF. The CDR3 nucleotides are TGCGCCAGCAGCTTGCTAGAGATGAACACTGAAGCTTTCTTT. This chain uses TRBV5-1 with TRBJ1-1; D gene ambiguous. The CDR3 has 14 residues. V dropped 1 base and J dropped 0 bases, with 7 bases sitting between them. Germline V CDR1 and CDR2: SGHRS, YFSETQ.

This chain connects TRBV7-9 to TRBJ1-2, with TRBD1 as a possible D gene (5 bases). V was trimmed by 3 bases and J by 2 bases, leaving 7 bases between them. The CDR3 is made up of 13 amino acids. The germline V gene encodes CDR1 SEHNR and CDR2 FQNEAQ (reference sequence). The CDR3 DNA sequence: TGTGCCAGCAGCTTCCGGGGGAACTATGGCTACACCTTC. Amino acids: CASSFRGNYGYTF.

The genes are TRBV5-1 and TRBJ2-1; 7 bases are shared with TRBD1. The V gene's germline CDR1 is SGHRS and CDR2 YFSETQ. The CDR3 totals 14 residues. The V and J ends lost 6 bases and 2 bases, in that order; junction bases with no gene match: 5. The CDR3 nucleotides read TGCGCCAGCACGGGACAGATCACCTACAATGAGCAGTTCTTC. Translating it yields CASTGQITYNEQFF.

The chain links TRBV9 to TRBJ1-2; TRBD1 is a possible D gene (5 bases). Germline V gives CDR1 SGDLS, CDR2 YYNGEE. Trimming took 4 bases from V and 3 from J, leaving 16 bases between them. The CDR3 has 15 residues. The CDR3 DNA reads TGTGCCAGCAGCCTCAGTCAAGGGGTCGACTATGGCTACACCTTC. Its translation: CASSLSQGVDYGYTF.

This clone was detected once. The rearrangement links TRBV6-1 to TRBJ2-2; 9 bases match TRBD2. This CDR3 spans 15 amino acids. J gave up 4 bases and V 7 bases, and 7 bases lay outside the gene matches. Germline V gene sequence: CDR1 MNHNS, CDR2 SASEGT. The CDR3 is CASIMAGGGTGELFF. The CDR3 DNA reads TGTGCCAGCATTATGGCGGGAGGGGGCACCGGGGAGCTGTTTTTT.

This clone was counted a single time. The V call is TRBV11-2, the J call TRBJ1-1; D remains unclear. Germline CDR1 SGHAT, CDR2 FQNNGV. V lost 0 bases and J 9 bases, leaving 5 bases between the germline ends. CDR3 length equals 11 residues. The CDR3: CASSLERKAFF. The CDR3 region has the DNA TGTGCCAGCAGCTTAGAGCGTAAAGCTTTCTTT.

The chain couples TRBV2 to TRBJ2-5; 10 nucleotides align to TRBD2. Germline V gene sequence: CDR1 SNHLY, CDR2 FYNNEI. With V trimmed by 6 bases and J by 5 bases, 12 bases remained unmatched. This CDR3 is built from 16 residues. CDR3 bases: TGTGCCAGCAGCCCTACTAGCGGGGTAGAGGCGGAGACCCAGTACTTC. Translated: CASSPTSGVEAETQYF.

The rearrangement uses TRBV7-2 and TRBJ2-7; D is uncertain. This CDR3 comprises 15 residues. Germline lookup yields CDR1 SGHTA and CDR2 FQGNSA. Trimming left V 1 base short and J 7 bases short, with 17 bases between. This CDR3 reads CASSLEAGRSFEQYF. CDR3 nucleotides: TGTGCCAGCAGCTTAGAGGCAGGAAGATCTTTTGAGCAGTACTTC.

J is TRBJ2-2 and V is TRBV5-1, with D hard to call. This CDR3 spans 13 amino acids. Trimming removed 3 bases at V and 6 bases at J, with 9 bases between. Germline CDR1 and CDR2: SGHRS and YFSETQ. The CDR3 DNA sequence: TGCGCCAGCAGCTCCGGGTTACCCGGGGAGCTGTTTTTT. It is translated as CASSSGLPGELFF.

Written as DNA, the CDR3 is TGCGCCAGCAGCTCCCCGGGGGGGGATACGCAGTATTTT. This sequence encodes CASSSPGGDTQYF. This rearrangement joins TRBV5-1 to TRBJ2-3, with 8 bases lining up with TRBD2. The CDR3 is made up of 13 amino acids. Trimming took 3 bases from V and 6 from J; bases not matched to a gene: 3. Germline CDR1 SGHRS, CDR2 YFSETQ.

The chain carries TRBV6-5 and TRBJ1-2; perhaps TRBD1 as D (6 bases). Trimming shortened V by 6 bases and J by 8 bases, and 22 bases separated the two germline ends. CDR3 length: 15 amino acids. The germline gives CDR1 MNHEY, CDR2 SVGAGI. CDR3 loop: CASRQPRTGFKGYTF. The CDR3 DNA follows: TGTGCCAGCAGGCAACCTAGAACAGGGTTTAAGGGCTACACCTTC.

This sequence joins TRBV5-1 and TRBJ2-2, with D unclear. The CDR3 spans 13 residues. From germline, CDR1 is SGHRS and CDR2 YFSETQ. V dropped 0 bases and J dropped 7 bases, with 7 bases sitting between them. The CDR3 nucleotides are TGCGCCAGCAGCTTGGTAGAATACGGGGAGCTGTTTTTT. Translation: CASSLVEYGELFF.

V is TRBV18 and J is TRBJ2-2, with D possibly TRBD2 on 5 matching bases. V was cut by 3 bases and J by 2 bases, with 7 bases left in between. Germline loops: CDR1 KGHSH, CDR2 LQKENI. This CDR3 spans 14 amino acids. For the CDR3, the DNA is TGTGCCAGCTCACCTTCGGGAAACACCGGGGAGCTGTTTTTT. This codes for CASSPSGNTGELFF.

The chain has TRBV7-2 and TRBJ2-4; D remains ambiguous. Germline CDR1 reads SGHTA; CDR2 reads FQGNSA. The ends were cut back, 7 bases at V and 1 base at J, with 11 bases in the middle. The CDR3 extends over 14 amino acids. The CDR3 bases are TGTGCCAGCACCGTCGAGATGGCCAAAAACATTCAGTACTTC. This encodes CASTVEMAKNIQYF.

The genes are TRBV5-1 and TRBJ1-1, with D possibly TRBD1 on 5 matching bases. The CDR3 has 14 residues. The germline gives CDR1 SGHRS, CDR2 YFSETQ. V lost 4 bases to trimming and J lost 4 bases, with 14 bases between them. This chain's CDR3 is CASSPDSSGTEAFF. As DNA, the CDR3 is TGCGCCAGCAGCCCAGACAGTAGCGGCACTGAAGCTTTCTTT.

This clone appeared a few times. CDR3 in DNA: TGCAGCGTTGTGAGGGAGGGCCGACAAGAGACCCAGTACTTC. It yields the protein CSVVREGRQETQYF. The V call is TRBV29-1, the J call TRBJ2-5; 7 bases align to TRBD2. The CDR3 runs to 14 residues. V was clipped by 4 bases and J by 2 bases; unmatched bases: 7. Germline loops: CDR1 SQVTM, CDR2 ANQGSEA.

This sequence joins TRBV5-6 and TRBJ1-1; possible D gene TRBD1, 6 bases. The CDR3 is made up of 17 amino acids. V lost 6 bases to trimming and J lost 1 base, with 22 bases between them. Germline V lookup: CDR1 SGHDT, CDR2 YYEEEE. CDR3 DNA: TGTGCCAGCACCACACTCGGGACACGGGTCGGGAACACTGAAGCTTTCTTT. Amino acid sequence: CASTTLGTRVGNTEAFF.

V usage is TRBV28 and J usage is TRBJ2-3; unclear D gene. The V gene lost 2 bases and the J gene lost 3 bases, with 9 bases spanning the gap. The CDR3 covers 14 residues. In germline, CDR1 is MDHEN, CDR2 SYDVKM. The CDR3 here is CASSLGGRTDTQYF. The CDR3 DNA follows: TGTGCCAGCAGTTTAGGTGGTCGGACAGATACGCAGTATTTT.

The J gene is TRBJ2-7, the V gene TRBV13, with 8 positions matching TRBD1. The CDR3 is 12 residues long. Trimming took 3 bases from V and 5 from J; bases not matched to a gene: 0. Germline V gene data show CDR1 as PRHDT and CDR2 as FYEKMQ (reference sequence). CDR3 sequence (DNA): TGTGCCAGCAGCTTGACAGGGGACGAGCAGTACTTC. Amino acids: CASSLTGDEQYF.

The V and J genes are TRBV18 and TRBJ2-2, with D maybe TRBD2 (5 bases). The CDR3 consists of 14 residues. Germline CDR1 KGHSH, CDR2 LQKENI. The V gene lost 1 base and the J gene lost 5 bases, with 8 bases spanning the gap. The CDR3 DNA follows: TGTGCCAGCTCACCACGAACTAGTACCGGGGAGCTGTTTTTT. Its protein is CASSPRTSTGELFF. The full variable domain, in which reference TRBV18 and TRBJ2-2 provide the parts outside the CDR3, is NAGVMQNPRHLVRRRGQEARLRCSPMKGHSHVYWYRQLPEEGLKFMVYLQKENIIDESGMPKERFSAEFPKEGPSILRIQQVVRGDSAAYFCASSPRTSTGELFFGEGSRLTVL.